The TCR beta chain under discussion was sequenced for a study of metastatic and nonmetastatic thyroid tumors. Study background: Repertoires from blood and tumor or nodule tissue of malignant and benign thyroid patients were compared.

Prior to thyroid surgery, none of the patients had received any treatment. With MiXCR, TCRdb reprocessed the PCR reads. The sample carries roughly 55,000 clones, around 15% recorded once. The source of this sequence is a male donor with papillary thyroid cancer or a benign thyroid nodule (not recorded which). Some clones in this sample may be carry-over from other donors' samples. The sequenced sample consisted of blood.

The CDR3 bases are TGTGCCAACCGAGACAGAGCTAACTATGGCTACACCTTC. This gives the protein CANRDRANYGYTF. This chain joins TRBV28 and TRBJ1-2, with a possible D match to TRBD1 (5 bases). Trimming took 10 bases from V and 0 from J, leaving 12 bases between them. Germline V lookup: CDR1 MDHEN, CDR2 SYDVKM. The CDR3 has 13 residues.